Below, 28 T cell receptor beta chains from the same sample are listed, as sequenced in a study of shared clonotypes between healthy human individuals. Sequenced by immunoSEQ multiplex PCR; TCRdb stores in-frame clones only, minus some. The data contain around 750,000 clones, around 74% of them seen just once; the ten biggest clones take up approximately 1.7%. Sequenced material: memory CD4+ T cells sorted from blood. Specified subset: CD45RA-negative fraction. Source of these receptors: a woman aged 25 to 45 in good health.

Regarding this clone: Additional DNA sequences in this sample encode the identical CDR3. The V call is TRBV5-1, the J call TRBJ1-5; D not certain. The CDR3 contains 13 residues. Germline CDR1 and CDR2: SGHRS and YFSETQ. Trimming removed 0 bases from V and 4 bases from J, with 5 bases in between. Here the CDR3 reads CASSLGPNQPQHF. The DNA for the CDR3 is TGCGCCAGCAGCTTGGGACCGAATCAGCCCCAGCATTTT.

The chain is built from TRBV9 and TRBJ2-1; TRBD2 agrees at 7 bases. Germline CDR1 reads SGDLS; CDR2 reads YYNGEE. V shed 3 bases, J shed 8 bases, and the junction held 17 bases outside the gene matches. There are 17 residues in the CDR3. CDR3 loop: CASSEGLAGGSYDEQFF. The CDR3 coding sequence is TGTGCCAGCAGCGAGGGCCTTGCGGGCGGGAGCTATGATGAGCAGTTCTTC.

On this clone: Different DNA sequences within this sample yield the same CDR3. The V and J genes are TRBV4-1 and TRBJ2-5; D call uncertain. The V gene lost 3 bases and the J gene lost 7 bases, with 9 bases spanning the gap. The CDR3 spans 12 residues. Per germline, CDR1 MGHRA and CDR2 YSYEKL. The CDR3 bases are TGCGCCAGCAGCCAGCCCCTAGGGACCCAGTACTTC. Residues: CASSQPLGTQYF.

In this sample, this clone turned up once. CDR3 region: CASSLAGQGGNQPQHF. CDR3 DNA sequence: TGTGCCAGCAGCTTGGCCGGACAGGGAGGGAATCAGCCCCAGCATTTT. This rearrangement joins TRBV5-8 to TRBJ1-5; 8 nucleotides align to TRBD1. With V trimmed by 0 bases and J by 4 bases, 6 bases remained unmatched. Germline CDR1 SGHTS, CDR2 YDEGEE. CDR3 length: 16 amino acids.

The chain has TRBV5-3 and TRBJ2-7, with D hard to call. Being an ORF, TRBV5-3 has a function that is uncertain. Trimming pared 8 bases from V and 10 bases from J, leaving 10 bases between. The CDR3 spans 9 residues. DNA for the CDR3: TGTGCCAGCAGCCCTTCCCAGTACTTC. Translated, it gives CASSPSQYF.

The chain carries TRBV19 and TRBJ1-5; no clear D gene. V was clipped by 4 bases and J by 4 bases, with 8 bases between them. Germline-derived CDR1 and CDR2 are LNHDA and SQIVND (reference sequence). This CDR3 contains 13 residues. In nucleotides, the CDR3 is TGTGCCAGTAGTAGGCCTAATAATCAGCCCCAGCATTTT. Translating it yields CASSRPNNQPQHF.

This clone turned up a few times. This chain uses TRBV6-5 with TRBJ1-2; 11 nucleotides match TRBD1. Germline-derived CDR1 and CDR2 are MNHEY and SVGAGI. This CDR3 spans 14 amino acids. The trim removed 6 bases at V and 5 bases at J, leaving 5 bases unmatched. The CDR3 protein is CASSGQGAGYGYTF. The CDR3 bases are TGTGCCAGCAGCGGACAGGGGGCGGGGTATGGCTACACCTTC.

This clone showed up just a few times. The rearrangement links TRBV5-8 to TRBJ2-5; TRBD1 matches 9 bases. There are 15 residues in the CDR3. The ends lost 6 bases at V and 2 bases at J; junction bases unmatched: 8. Germline values: CDR1 SGHTS, CDR2 YDEGEE. CDR3 nucleotide sequence: TGTGCCAGCATCTACAGGGGGCGCCCGCAAGAGACCCAGTACTTC. Protein sequence: CASIYRGRPQETQYF.

The rearrangement joins TRBV28 to TRBJ2-2; a weak D match, TRBD1 (5 bases). CDR3 size: 15 residues. Per germline, CDR1 MDHEN and CDR2 SYDVKM. V lost 6 bases and J 0 bases, leaving 11 bases between the germline ends. The CDR3 reads CASRFWTPNTGELFF. DNA of the CDR3: TGTGCCAGCAGATTTTGGACACCGAACACCGGGGAGCTGTTTTTT.

This clone was detected many times. Other DNA sequences from this sample encode an identical CDR3 as well. The V gene is TRBV27, the J gene TRBJ2-6; D gene uncertain. The CDR3 runs to 15 residues. V was clipped by 3 bases and J by 2 bases, with 8 bases between them. Germline V gives CDR1 MNHEY, CDR2 SMNVEV (reference sequence). The CDR3 DNA is TGTGCCAGCAGTTTGTGGGGTACTGGGGCCAACGTCCTGACTTTC. Translation gives CASSLWGTGANVLTF.

This clone was seen a single time. This chain links TRBV27 with TRBJ2-3; D is ambiguous. The length of the CDR3 is 13 residues. The V end lost 7 bases, the J end lost 3 bases, and 11 bases lay between the germline ends. Germline CDR1 MNHEY, CDR2 SMNVEV (reference sequence). In DNA, the CDR3 is TGTGCCAGCAACAATCGGAGAACAGATACGCAGTATTTT. The encoded protein is CASNNRRTDTQYF.

The V gene is TRBV2, the J gene TRBJ2-1; 7 nucleotides match TRBD2. Germline assignment: CDR1 SNHLY and CDR2 FYNNEI. With 9 bases clipped from V and 9 bases from J, the junction kept 11 bases outside the gene matches. The CDR3 is made up of 13 amino acids. In DNA form, the CDR3 reads TGTGCCAGGAGGGACTACGGAGGGCTTGAGCAGTTCTTC. Translated: CARRDYGGLEQFF.

At least ten counts were recorded for this clone. V is TRBV28 and J is TRBJ1-3; D is unclear. Trimming cost V 1 base and J 0 bases, with 13 bases left between them. This CDR3 region has 17 residues. Germline CDR1 is MDHEN and CDR2 is SYDVKM. DNA for the CDR3: TGTGCCAGCAGTTTATCTGGCAGCCACTTCTCTGGAAACACCATATATTTT. This gives the protein CASSLSGSHFSGNTIYF. The full variable domain, completed using reference TRBV28 and TRBJ1-3, is DVKVTQSSRYLVKRTGEKVFLECVQDMDHENMFWYRQDPGLGLRLIYFSYDVKMKEKGDIPEGYSVSREKKERFSLILESASTNQTSMYLCASSLSGSHFSGNTIYFGEGSWLTVV.

This chain joins TRBV25-1 and TRBJ2-1; possibly TRBD1 or TRBD2 for D (5 bases each). CDR3 length: 15 amino acids. The germline gives CDR1 MGHDK, CDR2 SYGVNS. The V and J ends lost 5 bases and 2 bases respectively, with 13 bases between them. The CDR3 region has the DNA TGTGCCAGCAGTTCCAGGGACCTTACCTACAATGAGCAGTTCTTC. This codes for CASSSRDLTYNEQFF.

J is TRBJ2-7 and V is TRBV2, with TRBD2 matching 11 bases. The CDR3 is 15 residues long. V lost 7 bases and J lost 2; bases outside the gene matches: 7. The V gene's germline CDR1 is SNHLY and CDR2 FYNNEI. The CDR3 DNA reads TGTGCCAGCACAAGCGGGACTAGCGGTCCCTACGAGCAGTACTTC. Its translation is CASTSGTSGPYEQYF. Supplemented by reference TRBV2 and TRBJ2-7, the full variable domain reads EPEVTQTPSHQVTQMGQEVILRCVPISNHLYFYWYRQILGQKVEFLVSFYNNEISEKSEIFDDQFSVERPDGSNFTLKIRSTKLEDSAMYFCASTSGTSGPYEQYFGPGTRLTVT.

The chain combines TRBV5-1 with TRBJ2-5; D tentatively fits TRBD1 or TRBD2 (5 bases each). The CDR3 length is 16 residues. V lost 4 bases, J lost 2 bases, and 18 bases lay in between. Germline V lookup: CDR1 SGHRS, CDR2 YFSETQ. This CDR3 reads CASSPGASSGQETQYF. DNA of the CDR3: TGCGCCAGCAGCCCCGGGGCTAGCAGTGGGCAAGAGACCCAGTACTTC.

The chain links TRBV7-2 to TRBJ2-3, with TRBD2 as a possible D gene (7 bases). The V and J ends lost 2 bases and 1 base respectively, with 16 bases between them. There are 17 residues in the CDR3. The germline CDR1 and CDR2 sequences are SGHTA and FQGNSA. The CDR3 spells CASSLSSGRGGTDTQYF. CDR3 DNA: TGTGCCAGCAGCTTAAGTTCGGGGAGGGGGGGCACAGATACGCAGTATTTT.

The V and J genes are TRBV2 and TRBJ2-7; 10 bases align to TRBD2. Germline trimming cut 6 bases from V and 2 bases from J; bases unmatched to any gene: 7. The germline gives CDR1 SNHLY, CDR2 FYNNEI. The CDR3 runs to 15 residues. This chain's CDR3 is CASRVRTSGTYEQYF. DNA of the CDR3: TGTGCCAGCAGGGTACGGACTAGCGGAACCTACGAGCAGTACTTC. Variable domain in full (rest from reference TRBV2 and TRBJ2-7): EPEVTQTPSHQVTQMGQEVILRCVPISNHLYFYWYRQILGQKVEFLVSFYNNEISEKSEIFDDQFSVERPDGSNFTLKIRSTKLEDSAMYFCASRVRTSGTYEQYFGPGTRLTVT.

This sequence joins TRBV27 and TRBJ1-2, with D possibly matching TRBD1 (5 bases). CDR3 size: 14 residues. Germline CDR1 MNHEY, CDR2 SMNVEV (reference sequence). Trimming stripped 7 bases from V and 5 bases from J, with 17 bases between. In DNA form, the CDR3 reads TGTGCCAGCACCCCTCTACGGGACCCTTATGGCTACACCTTC. This encodes CASTPLRDPYGYTF.

CDR3 sequence (DNA): TGTGCCAGCAGTAATGGTAATAGCAATCAGCCCCAGCATTTT. Protein product: CASSNGNSNQPQHF. The chain carries TRBV2 and TRBJ1-5, with D unclear. V lost 5 bases, J lost 0 bases, and 8 bases lay in between. Germline lookup yields CDR1 SNHLY and CDR2 FYNNEI. The CDR3 extends over 14 amino acids.

This clone turned up a few times. The chain couples TRBV19 to TRBJ1-2; possible D gene TRBD1, 6 bases. The CDR3 extends over 15 amino acids. Trimming removed 4 bases at V and 8 bases at J, with 20 bases between. The germline gives CDR1 LNHDA, CDR2 SQIVND (reference sequence). The CDR3 bases are TGTGCCAGTAGTAAGAACAGGGCGTCCAGTGAGGGCTACACCTTC. Encoded protein: CASSKNRASSEGYTF.

In this sample, this clone turned up many times. The chain employs TRBV25-1 and TRBJ2-3; 10 bases are shared with TRBD2. This CDR3 spans 18 amino acids. The V segment lost 2 bases and the J segment 5 bases; nucleotides outside the gene matches: 13. Germline CDR1 reads MGHDK; CDR2 reads SYGVNS. CDR3 nucleotides: TGTGCCAGCAGTGAAGATGGGCCACTAGCGGGAAAGTTAGATACGCAGTATTTT. Its translation is CASSEDGPLAGKLDTQYF.

V is TRBV9 and J is TRBJ1-4; no clear D gene. This CDR3 has 16 residues. CDR1 and CDR2 (germline): SGDLS, YYNGEE. V was trimmed by 2 bases and J by 0 bases, leaving 11 bases between them. The CDR3 coding sequence is TGTGCCAGCAGCGTTGGCGGAAGTGCAACTAATGAAAAACTGTTTTTT. It specifies CASSVGGSATNEKLFF.

The chain employs TRBV5-1 and TRBJ2-1; 7 bases fit TRBD2. Germline loops: CDR1 SGHRS, CDR2 YFSETQ. This CDR3 is built from 16 residues. V shed 5 bases, J shed 0 bases, and the junction held 8 bases outside the gene matches. The chain's CDR3 is CASRGSGLSSYNEQFF. CDR3 sequence (DNA): TGCGCCAGCAGGGGTAGCGGGCTTAGCTCCTACAATGAGCAGTTCTTC.

Only a few counts were recorded for this clone. The gene calls are TRBV28 and TRBJ2-5, with 8 bases lining up with TRBD2. CDR1 is MDHEN and CDR2 is SYDVKM in the germline V gene. Unmatched junction bases numbered 15, after V lost 10 bases and J lost 5 bases. This CDR3 contains 15 residues. In DNA form, the CDR3 reads TGTGCCATCTCCAGCGGGAGATATAGGGGGGAGACCCAGTACTTC. Translated, it gives CAISSGRYRGETQYF.

The gene calls are TRBV5-1 and TRBJ2-2, with 10 bases aligning to TRBD1. The germline gives CDR1 SGHRS, CDR2 YFSETQ. After removal of 4 bases from V and 4 bases from J, the junction contained 4 bases not matched to a gene. This CDR3 is built from 15 residues. Here the CDR3 reads CASSGDRGLTGELFF. CDR3 nucleotides: TGCGCCAGCAGCGGGGACAGGGGACTCACCGGGGAGCTGTTTTTT. The variable domain in full, with the rest retrieved from reference TRBV5-1 and TRBJ2-2, is KAGVTQTPRYLIKTRGQQVTLSCSPISGHRSVSWYQQTPGQGLQFLFEYFSETQRNKGNFPGRFSGRQFSNSRSEMNVSTLELGDSALYLCASSGDRGLTGELFFGEGSRLTVL.

The V gene is TRBV7-8, the J gene TRBJ2-7, with 10 bases aligning to TRBD2. With 6 bases clipped from V and 1 base from J, the junction kept 9 bases outside the gene matches. The germline gives CDR1 SGHVS, CDR2 FQNEAQ. The CDR3 totals 16 residues. The CDR3, as DNA: TGTGCCAGCAGAGGGGCGGGACTAGCGAATTCCTACGAGCAGTACTTC. This translates into CASRGAGLANSYEQYF.

Only a few counts were recorded for this clone. The CDR3 loop is CASSEGQPNLNGYTF. As DNA, the CDR3 is TGTGCCAGCAGCGAGGGACAGCCTAACCTAAATGGCTACACCTTC. The genes are TRBV7-9 and TRBJ1-2; 7 bases align to TRBD1. The length of the CDR3 is 15 residues. The trim removed 5 bases at V and 6 bases at J, leaving 12 bases unmatched. Per germline, CDR1 SEHNR and CDR2 FQNEAQ (reference sequence). The whole variable domain, filled in from reference TRBV7-9 and TRBJ1-2, reads DTGVSQNPRHKITKRGQNVTFRCDPISEHNRLYWYRQTLGQGPEFLTYFQNEAQLEKSRLLSDRFSAERPKGSFSTLEIQRTEQGDSAMYLCASSEGQPNLNGYTFGSGTRLTVV.